The clone carrying this TCR beta chain occurred once. The data belong to a study of technical replicates of blood from a handful of donors. TCRdb keeps only in-frame clones here, not all; method: immunoSEQ multiplex PCR. The data hold 56,000 or so clones, with more than 90% observed a single time. The J segment lost 5 bases and the V segment lost 1 base, leaving 3 bases of the junction unmatched. The V gene's germline CDR1 is SEHNR and CDR2 FQNEAQ (reference sequence). This CDR3 is built from 14 residues. Sequenced sample: PBMCs. The clonotype was recovered from a human donor in good health. Some clones in this sample may be carry-over from other donors' samples. The genes are TRBV7-9 and TRBJ2-7; TRBD1 agrees at 9 bases. DNA of the CDR3: TGTGCCAGCAGCTTAGGGACAGGGGTAAACGAGCAGTACTTC. Protein sequence: CASSLGTGVNEQYF.